This T cell receptor (beta chain) was documented in a study of CD8 T cell repertoires and HIV-1 epitope variants. Study-wide background: Twenty-five autologous and known Gag and Nef epitope variant peptides each stimulated T cells separately. Epitopes were three Gag families plus Nef HW9 and YT9. Autologous T cell-negative cells served as antigen-presenting cells in equal numbers. The baseline condition was 1M T cells left uncultured.

Notes on this clone: Antigen unknown.

TCRdb's copy holds only in-frame clones and misses some; the assay was immunoSEQ multiplex PCR. The sample contains about 5,000 clones, 55% to 70% of which appear only once. Trimming took 0 bases from V and 3 from J, leaving 8 bases between them. The CDR3 is made up of 15 amino acids. Sequenced sample: cultured CD8+ T cells derived from PBMCs. This sequence was found in a male donor with HIV. The chain is built from TRBV23-1 and TRBJ2-2; D remains ambiguous. TRBV23-1 is an ORF, and what it does is uncertain. CDR3 in DNA: TGCGCCAGCAGTCAATCGACCCTCTACACCGGGGAGCTGTTTTTT. Translated, it gives CASSQSTLYTGELFF.